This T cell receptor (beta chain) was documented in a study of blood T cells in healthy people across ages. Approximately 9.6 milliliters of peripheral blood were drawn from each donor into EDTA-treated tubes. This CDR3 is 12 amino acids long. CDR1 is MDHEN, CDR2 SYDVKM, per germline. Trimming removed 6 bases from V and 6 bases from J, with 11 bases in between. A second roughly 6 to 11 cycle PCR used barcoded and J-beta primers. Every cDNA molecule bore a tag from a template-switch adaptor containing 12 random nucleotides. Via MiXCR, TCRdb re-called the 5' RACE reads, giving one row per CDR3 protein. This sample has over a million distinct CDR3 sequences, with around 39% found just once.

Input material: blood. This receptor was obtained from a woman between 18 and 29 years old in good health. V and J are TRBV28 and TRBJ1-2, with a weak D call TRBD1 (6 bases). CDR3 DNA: TGTGCCAGCAGGGGGGGGCCCGATGGCTACACCTTC. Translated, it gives CASRGGPDGYTF.